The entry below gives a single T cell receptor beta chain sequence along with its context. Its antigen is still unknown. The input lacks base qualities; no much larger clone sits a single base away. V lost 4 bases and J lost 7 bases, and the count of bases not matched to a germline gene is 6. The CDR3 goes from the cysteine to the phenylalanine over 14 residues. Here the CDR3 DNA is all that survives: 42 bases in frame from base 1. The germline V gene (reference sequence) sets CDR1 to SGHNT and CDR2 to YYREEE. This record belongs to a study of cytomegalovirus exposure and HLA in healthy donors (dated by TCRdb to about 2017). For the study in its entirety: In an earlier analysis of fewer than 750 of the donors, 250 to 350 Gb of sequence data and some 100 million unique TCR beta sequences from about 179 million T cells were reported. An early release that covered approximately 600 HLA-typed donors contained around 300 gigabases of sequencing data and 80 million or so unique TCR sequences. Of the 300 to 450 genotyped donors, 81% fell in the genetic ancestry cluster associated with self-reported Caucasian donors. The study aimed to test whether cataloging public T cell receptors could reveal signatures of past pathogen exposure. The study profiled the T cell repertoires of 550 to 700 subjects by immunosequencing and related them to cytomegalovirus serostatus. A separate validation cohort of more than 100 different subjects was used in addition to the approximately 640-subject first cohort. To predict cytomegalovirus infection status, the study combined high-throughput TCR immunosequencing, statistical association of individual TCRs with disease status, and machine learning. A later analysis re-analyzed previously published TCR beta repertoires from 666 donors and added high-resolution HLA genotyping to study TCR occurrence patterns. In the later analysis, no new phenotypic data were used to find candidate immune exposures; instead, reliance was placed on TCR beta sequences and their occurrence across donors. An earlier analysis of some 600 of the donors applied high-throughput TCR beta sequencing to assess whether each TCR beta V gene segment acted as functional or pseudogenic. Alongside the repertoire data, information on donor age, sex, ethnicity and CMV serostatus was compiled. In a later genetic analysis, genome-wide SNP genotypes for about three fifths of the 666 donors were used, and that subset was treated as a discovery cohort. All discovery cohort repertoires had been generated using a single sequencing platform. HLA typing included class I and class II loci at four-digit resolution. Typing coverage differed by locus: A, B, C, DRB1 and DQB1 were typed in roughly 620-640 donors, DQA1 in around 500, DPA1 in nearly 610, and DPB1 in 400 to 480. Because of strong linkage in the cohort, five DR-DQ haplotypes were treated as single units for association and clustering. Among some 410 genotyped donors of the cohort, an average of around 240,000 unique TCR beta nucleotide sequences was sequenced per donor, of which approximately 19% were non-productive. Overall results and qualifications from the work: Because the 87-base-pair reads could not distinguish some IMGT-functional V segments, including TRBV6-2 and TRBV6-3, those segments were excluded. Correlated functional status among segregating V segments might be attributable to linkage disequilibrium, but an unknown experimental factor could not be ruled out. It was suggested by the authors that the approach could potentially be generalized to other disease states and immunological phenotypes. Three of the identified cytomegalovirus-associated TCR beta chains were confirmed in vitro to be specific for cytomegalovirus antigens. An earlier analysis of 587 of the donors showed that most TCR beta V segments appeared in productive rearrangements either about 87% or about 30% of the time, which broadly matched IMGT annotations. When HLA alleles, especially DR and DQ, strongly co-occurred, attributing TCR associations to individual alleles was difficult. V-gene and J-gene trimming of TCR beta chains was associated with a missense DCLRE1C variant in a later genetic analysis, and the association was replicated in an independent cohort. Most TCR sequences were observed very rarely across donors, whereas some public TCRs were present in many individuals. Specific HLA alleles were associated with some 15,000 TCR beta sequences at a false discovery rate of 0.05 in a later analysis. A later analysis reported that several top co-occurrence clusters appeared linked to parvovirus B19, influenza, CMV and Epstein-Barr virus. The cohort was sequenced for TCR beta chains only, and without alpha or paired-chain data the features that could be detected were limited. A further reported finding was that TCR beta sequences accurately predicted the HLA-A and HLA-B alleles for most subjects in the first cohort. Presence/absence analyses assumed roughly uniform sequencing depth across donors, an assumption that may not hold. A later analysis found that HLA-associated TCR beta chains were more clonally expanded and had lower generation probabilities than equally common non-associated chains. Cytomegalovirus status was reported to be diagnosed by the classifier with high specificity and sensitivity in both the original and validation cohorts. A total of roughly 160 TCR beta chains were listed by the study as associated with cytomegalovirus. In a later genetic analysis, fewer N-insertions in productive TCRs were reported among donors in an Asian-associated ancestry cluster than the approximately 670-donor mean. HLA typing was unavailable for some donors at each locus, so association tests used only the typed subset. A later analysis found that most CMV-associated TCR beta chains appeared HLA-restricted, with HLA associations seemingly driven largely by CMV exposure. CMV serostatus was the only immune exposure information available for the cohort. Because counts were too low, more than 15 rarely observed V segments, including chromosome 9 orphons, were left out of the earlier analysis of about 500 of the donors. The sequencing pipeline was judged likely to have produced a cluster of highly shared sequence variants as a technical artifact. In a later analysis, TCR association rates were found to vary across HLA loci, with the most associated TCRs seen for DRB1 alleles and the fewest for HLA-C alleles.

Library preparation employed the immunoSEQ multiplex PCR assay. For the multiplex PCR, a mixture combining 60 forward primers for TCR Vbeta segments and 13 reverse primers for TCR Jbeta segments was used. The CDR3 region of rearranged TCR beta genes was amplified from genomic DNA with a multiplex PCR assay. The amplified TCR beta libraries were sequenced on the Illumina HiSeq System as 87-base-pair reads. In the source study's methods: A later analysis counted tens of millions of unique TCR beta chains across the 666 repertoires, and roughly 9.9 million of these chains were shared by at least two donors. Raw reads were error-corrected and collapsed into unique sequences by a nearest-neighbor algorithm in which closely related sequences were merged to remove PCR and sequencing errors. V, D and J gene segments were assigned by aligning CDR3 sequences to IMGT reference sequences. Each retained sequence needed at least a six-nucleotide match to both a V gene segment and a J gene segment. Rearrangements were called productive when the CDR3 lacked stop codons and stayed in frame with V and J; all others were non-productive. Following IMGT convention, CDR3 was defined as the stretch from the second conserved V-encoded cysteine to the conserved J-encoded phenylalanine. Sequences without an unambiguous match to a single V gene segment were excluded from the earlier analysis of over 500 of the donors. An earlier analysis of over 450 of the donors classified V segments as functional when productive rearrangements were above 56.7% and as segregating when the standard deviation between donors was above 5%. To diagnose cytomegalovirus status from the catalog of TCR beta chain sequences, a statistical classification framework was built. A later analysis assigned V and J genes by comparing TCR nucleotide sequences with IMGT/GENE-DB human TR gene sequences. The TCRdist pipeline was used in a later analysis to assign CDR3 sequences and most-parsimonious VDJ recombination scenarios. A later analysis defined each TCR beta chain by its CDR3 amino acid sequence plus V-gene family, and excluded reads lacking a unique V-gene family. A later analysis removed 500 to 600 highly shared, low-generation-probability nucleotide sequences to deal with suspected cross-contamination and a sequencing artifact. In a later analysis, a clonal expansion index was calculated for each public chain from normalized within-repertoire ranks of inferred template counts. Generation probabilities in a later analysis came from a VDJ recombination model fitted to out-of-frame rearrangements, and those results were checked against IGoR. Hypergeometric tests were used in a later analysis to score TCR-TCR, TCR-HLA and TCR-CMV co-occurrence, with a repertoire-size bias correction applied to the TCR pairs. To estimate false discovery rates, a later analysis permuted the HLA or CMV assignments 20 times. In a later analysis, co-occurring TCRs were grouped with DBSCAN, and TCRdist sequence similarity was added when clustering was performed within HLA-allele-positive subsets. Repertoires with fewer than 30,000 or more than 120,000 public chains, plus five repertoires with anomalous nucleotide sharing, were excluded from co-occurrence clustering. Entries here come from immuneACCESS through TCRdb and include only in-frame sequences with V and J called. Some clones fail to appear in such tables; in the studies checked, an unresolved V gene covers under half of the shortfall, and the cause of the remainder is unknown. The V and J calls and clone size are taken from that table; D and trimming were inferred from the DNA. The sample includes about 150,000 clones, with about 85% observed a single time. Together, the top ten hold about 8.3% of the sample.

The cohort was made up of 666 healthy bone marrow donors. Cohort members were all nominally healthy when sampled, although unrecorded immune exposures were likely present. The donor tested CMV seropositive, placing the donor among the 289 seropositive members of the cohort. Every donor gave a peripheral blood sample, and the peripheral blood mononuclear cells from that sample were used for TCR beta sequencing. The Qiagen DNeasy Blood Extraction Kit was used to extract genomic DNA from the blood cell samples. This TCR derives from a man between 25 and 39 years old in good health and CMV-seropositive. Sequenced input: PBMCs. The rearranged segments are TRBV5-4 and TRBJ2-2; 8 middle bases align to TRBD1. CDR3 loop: CASSPGGWGGELFF. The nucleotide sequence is TGTGCCAGCAGCCCAGGGGGCTGGGGCGGGGAGCTGTTTTTT. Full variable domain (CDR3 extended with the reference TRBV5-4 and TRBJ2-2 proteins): ETGVTQSPTHLIKTRGQQVTLRCSSQSGHNTVSWYQQALGQGPQFIFQYYREEENGRGNFPPRFSGLQFPNYSSELNVNALELDDSALYLCASSPGGWGGELFFGEGSRLTVL.